Each of the 22 T cell receptor beta chains below was sequenced from the same sample in a study of T cells in Graves' hyperthyroidism and ophthalmopathy. Authors of the study amplified TCR beta CDR3 regions from RNA transcripts. HTBI primers drove first-round RT-PCR of the TCR CDR3. TCRdb used MiXCR to reprocess the multiplex PCR reads, holding one entry per CDR3 protein. The data show fewer than 750,000 distinct CDR3 sequences, with about 43% seen just once and roughly 7.7% held by the top ten. The source material was peripheral blood or thyroid tissue (not recorded which). These receptors came from a woman between 18 and 29 years old with Graves' hyperthyroidism.

This chain links TRBV10-1 with TRBJ2-5, with D tentatively TRBD1 or TRBD2 (5 bases each). This CDR3 is built from 13 residues. Germline V gene lookup returns CDR1 WNHNN and CDR2 SYGVQD (reference sequence). Trimming took off 10 bases at V and 3 bases at J, with 15 bases between the two ends. The CDR3 sequence: CANQMGVEETQYF. The CDR3 coding sequence is TGCGCCAACCAGATGGGGGTGGAAGAGACCCAGTACTTC.

Many counts were recorded for this clonotype. V usage is TRBV7-9 and J usage is TRBJ2-7; 9 bases fit TRBD2. J lost 4 bases, V lost 2 bases, and 6 bases had no gene match. The germline gives CDR1 SEHNR, CDR2 FQNEAQ (reference sequence). This CDR3 spans 15 amino acids. The CDR3 nucleotides read TGTGCCAGCAGCTTAACGTTAGCGGGAGTATACGAGCAGTACTTC. Protein sequence: CASSLTLAGVYEQYF.

The chain recombines TRBV7-9 with TRBJ1-1; a weak D match, TRBD1 (5 bases). This CDR3 comprises 11 residues. V dropped 5 bases and J dropped 8 bases, with 9 bases sitting between them. CDR1 and CDR2 from the germline V gene are SEHNR and FQNEAQ (reference sequence). The CDR3 DNA is TGTGCCAGCAGCGGGGACCTCGAAGCTTTCTTT. Residues: CASSGDLEAFF. The whole variable domain, remainder taken from reference TRBV7-9 and TRBJ1-1, is DTGVSQNPRHKITKRGQNVTFRCDPISEHNRLYWYRQTLGQGPEFLTYFQNEAQLEKSRLLSDRFSAERPKGSFSTLEIQRTEQGDSAMYLCASSGDLEAFFGQGTRLTVV.

Comment on this clonotype: A read error may account for a junction end that differs from germline. The chain carries TRBV6-1 and TRBJ1-1; D is unclear. The CDR3 is made up of 17 amino acids. Germline lookup yields CDR1 MNHNS and CDR2 SASEGT. CDR3 bases: TGTGCCAGCAGTGGTGGATTGGGGTGGAATTCTGTCACTGGAGCTTTCTTT. Protein: CASSGGLGWNSVTGAFF.

This clonotype came up many times. The chain combines TRBV7-2 with TRBJ2-5, with D uncertain. There are 13 residues in the CDR3. V was clipped by 2 bases and J by 4 bases, with 8 bases between them. Germline V gene sequence: CDR1 SGHTA, CDR2 FQGNSA. CDR3 sequence (DNA): TGTGCCAGCAGCTTATATGCAGTAGAGACCCAGTACTTC. Amino acid sequence: CASSLYAVETQYF.

This clonotype was counted ten times or more. The V call is TRBV2, the J call TRBJ1-4; 9 bases line up with TRBD1. The J segment lost 6 bases and the V segment lost 4 bases, leaving 12 bases of the junction unmatched. The CDR3 is 17 residues long. Germline CDR1 and CDR2: SNHLY and FYNNEI. The CDR3: CASSVFLVRTGDEKLFF. Written as DNA, the CDR3 is TGTGCCAGCAGTGTTTTTTTAGTTCGGACAGGGGATGAAAAACTGTTTTTT.

This clonotype was found a few times. The rearrangement joins TRBV4-2 to TRBJ2-2; D might be TRBD1 (5 bases). Germline V gene data show CDR1 as LGHNA and CDR2 as YNFKEQ. The length of the CDR3 is 16 residues. The ends were cut back, 3 bases at V and 8 bases at J, with 19 bases in the middle. The CDR3 spells CASSQDTLVLAGELFF. CDR3 nucleotide sequence: TGTGCCAGCAGCCAGGACACCCTGGTCCTCGCAGGGGAGCTGTTTTTT.

The chain combines TRBV7-2 with TRBJ2-5, with TRBD2 identical over 10 bases. Per the germline V gene, CDR1 is SGHTA and CDR2 is FQGNSA. This CDR3 has 21 residues. V lost 1 base and J lost 3; bases outside the gene matches: 20. CDR3 in amino acids: CASSLDGLAGAVNTGEETQYF. CDR3 nucleotide sequence: TGTGCCAGCAGCTTAGACGGGCTAGCGGGAGCGGTTAACACCGGGGAAGAGACCCAGTACTTC. The variable domain in full, with the rest retrieved from reference TRBV7-2 and TRBJ2-5, is GAGVSQSPSNKVTEKGKDVELRCDPISGHTALYWYRQSLGQGLEFLIYFQGNSAPDKSGLPSDRFSAERTGGSVSTLTIQRTQQEDSAVYLCASSLDGLAGAVNTGEETQYFGPGTRLLVL.

This clonotype came up many times. V and J are TRBV5-4 and TRBJ2-7; the match to TRBD2 covers 14 bases. Germline V gene data show CDR1 as SGHNT and CDR2 as YYREEE (reference sequence). The length of the CDR3 is 16 residues. The ends lost 4 bases at V and 6 bases at J; junction bases unmatched: 9. The CDR3 DNA sequence: TGTGCCAGCAGCAAAGGGACTAGCGGGAGTCGGGCCGAGCAGTACTTC. Its protein is CASSKGTSGSRAEQYF. Looking up the rest from reference TRBV5-4 and TRBJ2-7 gives the full variable domain: ETGVTQSPTHLIKTRGQQVTLRCSSQSGHNTVSWYQQALGQGPQFIFQYYREEENGRGNFPPRFSGLQFPNYSSELNVNALELDDSALYLCASSKGTSGSRAEQYFGPGTRLTVT.

This clonotype appeared a single time. Since the CDR3 does not end with the conserved phenylalanine or tryptophan, this likely comes from a read error. The limits of the CDR3 on the DNA are not certain, so only TCRdb's listed CDR3 is given. CDR3 amino acids: CSVRDPGQ. The chain recombines TRBV20-1 with TRBJ1-2; TRBD1 is the table's D call and was not checked against the DNA. The CDR3 length equals 8 residues, ends included. CDR1 DFQATT and CDR2 SNEGSKA come from the germline V gene (reference sequence).

This clonotype was observed many times. The CDR3: CATSSQGLNQPQHF. CDR3 nucleotides: TGTGCCACCTCGTCTCAGGGGCTGAATCAGCCCCAGCATTTT. The chain employs TRBV2 and TRBJ1-5; TRBD1 might be the D (6 bases). Trimming shortened V by 10 bases and J by 4 bases, and 17 bases separated the two germline ends. This CDR3 is built from 14 residues. The germline CDR1 and CDR2 sequences are SNHLY and FYNNEI.

The sample holds many counts of this clonotype. CDR3 residues: CSVPGQGWGETQYF. The CDR3 DNA follows: TGCAGCGTTCCTGGACAGGGGTGGGGAGAGACCCAGTACTTC. This chain links TRBV29-1 with TRBJ2-5; 9 nucleotides line up with TRBD1. V gave up 5 bases and J gave up 4 bases; unmatched junction bases: 8. CDR1 SQVTM and CDR2 ANQGSEA come from the germline V gene. The CDR3 consists of 14 residues.

V and J are TRBV4-1 and TRBJ1-5, with unresolved D. The CDR3 consists of 15 residues. V was pared by 1 base and J by 4 bases, with 11 bases between. From germline, CDR1 is MGHRA and CDR2 YSYEKL. CDR3 loop: CASSQVFGQNQPQHF. The DNA for the CDR3 is TGCGCCAGCAGCCAAGTTTTCGGTCAAAATCAGCCCCAGCATTTT.

The chain employs TRBV2 and TRBJ1-2; 8 nucleotides match TRBD1. CDR1 SNHLY and CDR2 FYNNEI come from the germline V gene. The CDR3 covers 14 residues. Trimming removed 5 bases from V and 8 bases from J; junction bases left unmatched: 10. CDR3 nucleotide sequence: TGTGCCAGCAGTACGACAGGCAGGGGGCGAGGCTACACCTTC. Its protein is CASSTTGRGRGYTF. Full variable domain (remainder filled in from reference TRBV2 and TRBJ1-2): EPEVTQTPSHQVTQMGQEVILRCVPISNHLYFYWYRQILGQKVEFLVSFYNNEISEKSEIFDDQFSVERPDGSNFTLKIRSTKLEDSAMYFCASSTTGRGRGYTFGSGTRLTVV.

This clonotype was recorded a few times. V gene TRBV7-2 combines with J gene TRBJ2-7; TRBD1 might be the D (6 bases). Gene TRBJ2-1 matches the end of the DNA better, so the J call may be wrong. The CDR3 is 14 residues long. Germline V lookup: CDR1 SGHTA, CDR2 FQGNSA. The CDR3 here is CASTLGAAWNEQFF. DNA of the CDR3: TGTGCCAGCACCCTGGGGGCCGCGTGGAATGAGCAGTTCTTC.

The rearrangement joins TRBV7-2 to TRBJ2-3; D not resolved. V lost 6 bases and J 0 bases, leaving 10 bases between the germline ends. CDR3 length equals 14 residues. Germline V gene sequence: CDR1 SGHTA, CDR2 FQGNSA. The CDR3 region is CASSFSLSTDTQYF. The CDR3 nucleotides are TGTGCCAGCAGTTTTAGCTTGAGCACAGATACGCAGTATTTT.

V usage is TRBV19 and J usage is TRBJ1-2; 11 nucleotides agree with TRBD1. The CDR3 is made up of 14 amino acids. Germline CDR1 LNHDA, CDR2 SQIVND (reference sequence). Trimming cost V 0 bases and J 8 bases; bases outside gene matches: 2. CDR3: CASSIEWTGGGYTF. The CDR3 DNA follows: TGTGCCAGTAGTATAGAATGGACAGGGGGCGGCTACACCTTC.

This clonotype was observed a few times. The chain uses TRBV4-1 and TRBJ1-1; D is ambiguous. V was shortened by 1 base and J by 0 bases, with 18 bases between the two germline ends. Per germline, CDR1 MGHRA and CDR2 YSYEKL. The length of the CDR3 is 18 residues. CDR3 DNA sequence: TGCGCCAGCAGCCAAGGGTCGGTGTGGGCCCGATTGAACACTGAAGCTTTCTTT. It specifies CASSQGSVWARLNTEAFF.

This rearrangement joins TRBV20-1 to TRBJ2-5; D is possibly TRBD2 (6 bases). The ends were cut back, 3 bases at V and 2 bases at J, with 13 bases in the middle. This CDR3 is built from 14 residues. Germline V gene data show CDR1 as DFQATT and CDR2 as SNEGSKA (reference sequence). For the CDR3, the DNA is TGCAGTGCTAGGGGTTCGGGAGCTCAAGAGACCCAGTACTTC. Translated: CSARGSGAQETQYF.

Comments on this clonotype: A junction end diverges from the germline sequence, so it may reflect a read error. The J gene is TRBJ2-2, the V gene TRBV20-1; tentatively, D is TRBD1 or TRBD2 (5 bases each). CDR1 is DFQATT, CDR2 SNEGSKA, per germline (reference sequence). This CDR3 region has 8 residues. The CDR3 sequence: CSAGDRIF. DNA for the CDR3: TGCAGTGCTGGGGACCGAATTTTT.

This clonotype was detected only a few times. The chain uses TRBV20-1 and TRBJ2-5; perhaps TRBD2 as D (5 bases). Germline-derived CDR1 and CDR2 are DFQATT and SNEGSKA (reference sequence). The CDR3 has 13 residues. Trimming removed 6 bases at V and 0 bases at J, with 11 bases between. CDR3 sequence reads: CSALTRDQETQYF. The CDR3 DNA reads as TGCAGTGCACTTACTAGGGACCAAGAGACCCAGTACTTC.

The table lists this clonotype with many counts. The chain employs TRBV7-3 and TRBJ2-7, with TRBD2 identical over 7 bases. The CDR3 consists of 13 residues. V lost 5 bases, J lost 7 bases, and 8 bases stayed unmatched. Germline V gene data show CDR1 as SGHTA and CDR2 as FQGTGA. This CDR3 reads CASSPYAGAEQYF. The CDR3 DNA reads as TGTGCCAGCAGCCCATACGCGGGAGCGGAGCAGTACTTC.